The 10 T cell receptor beta chains presented below share a single source sample, sequenced in a study of beta chain features in type 1 diabetes. The entirety of the isolated RNA underwent reverse transcription, so expressed TCRB transcripts were sequenced. Repertoires were generated with immunoSEQ multiplex PCR, while TCRdb's copy carries only in-frame clones and drops some. The sample has nearly 700,000 clones; around 15% are singletons. These receptors have no identified antigens. Study outcomes and limitations: All four CD4+ subsets of Type 1 diabetes patients contained TCRB CDR3s that were moderately but significantly shorter.

Material for sequencing was naive CD4+ T cells from blood. These receptor sequences come from a young man with type 1 diabetes.

This chain joins TRBV5-1 and TRBJ2-1; TRBD1 matches at 11 bases. Germline V gene sequence: CDR1 SGHRS, CDR2 YFSETQ. The V gene end was trimmed by 0 bases and the J gene end by 2 bases; junction bases not matched to a gene: 4. CDR3 size: 17 residues. CDR3 DNA sequence: TGCGCCAGCAGCTTGGGAGGACAGGGGGCCACCTACAATGAGCAGTTCTTC. It specifies CASSLGGQGATYNEQFF.

This clone was found a few times. This sequence joins TRBV30 and TRBJ1-3; no clear D gene. Germline V gives CDR1 GTSNPN, CDR2 SVGIG (reference sequence). Trimming left V 4 bases short and J 0 bases short, with 13 bases between. The CDR3 is 15 residues long. The CDR3: CAWTFGLSSGNTIYF. The CDR3 nucleotides read TGTGCCTGGACGTTCGGCCTAAGCTCTGGAAACACCATATATTTT.

This clone was observed a few times. The J gene is TRBJ1-1, the V gene TRBV4-1; D is undetermined. Germline lookup yields CDR1 MGHRA and CDR2 YSYEKL. Trimming shortened V by 4 bases and J by 0 bases, and 12 bases separated the two germline ends. This CDR3 spans 15 amino acids. CDR3 residues: CASSRAGSLNTEAFF. CDR3 sequence (DNA): TGCGCCAGCAGCCGAGCAGGTTCTCTGAACACTGAAGCTTTCTTT.

A word on this clone: This sample includes further DNA sequences coding for the same CDR3. The genes are TRBV29-1 and TRBJ1-1; TRBD1 might be the D (6 bases). This CDR3 spans 13 amino acids. The V gene's germline CDR1 is SQVTM and CDR2 ANQGSEA. Trimming removed 4 bases at V and 0 bases at J, with 9 bases between. CDR3 nucleotides: TGCAGCGTTGTTGGACAGATGAACACTGAAGCTTTCTTT. Its protein product is CSVVGQMNTEAFF.

This chain uses TRBV28 with TRBJ1-6; TRBD1 is a possible D gene (5 bases). The length of the CDR3 is 15 residues. Germline V CDR1 and CDR2: MDHEN, SYDVKM. V was trimmed by 3 bases and J by 7 bases, leaving 13 bases between them. DNA of the CDR3: TGTGCCAGCAGTTTGAGGGGACTGGTAAATTCACCCCTCCACTTT. Residues: CASSLRGLVNSPLHF.

The gene calls are TRBV28 and TRBJ2-1, with D tentatively TRBD1 (6 bases). The ends were cut back, 5 bases at V and 8 bases at J, with 16 bases in the middle. This CDR3 region has 14 residues. Per the germline V gene, CDR1 is MDHEN and CDR2 is SYDVKM. CDR3 in DNA: TGTGCCAGCAGTCCCTGGGACAAAATCGATGAGCAGTTCTTC. Translation gives CASSPWDKIDEQFF.

This chain connects TRBV21-1 to TRBJ2-4; the D segment call TRBD2 is taken from the table without a DNA check. TRBV21-1 is noted as a pseudogene. This CDR3 spans 16 amino acids. CDR3 DNA sequence: TGTGCCAGCAGCAAAAAGCTAGCGGGGGGCGGAAACATTCAGTACTTC. It is translated as CASSKKLAGGGNIQYF.

The rearrangement links TRBV7-9 to TRBJ1-2, with no clear D. Trimming pared 5 bases from V and 4 bases from J, leaving 11 bases between. The CDR3 is made up of 13 amino acids. Germline lookup yields CDR1 SEHNR and CDR2 FQNEAQ (reference sequence). The CDR3 DNA is TGTGCCAGCAGCCCCACGCCCGGCTATGGCTACACCTTC. This sequence encodes CASSPTPGYGYTF.

This rearrangement joins TRBV29-1 to TRBJ2-1, with 7 bases matching TRBD1. J lost 6 bases, V lost 4 bases, and 18 bases had no gene match. The germline gives CDR1 SQVTM, CDR2 ANQGSEA. This CDR3 spans 17 amino acids. As DNA, the CDR3 is TGCAGCGTTGGGAAATATTCCCCCTCGACAGGGCGCAATGAGCAGTTCTTC. As protein: CSVGKYSPSTGRNEQFF.

This clone came up a few times. This chain links TRBV5-1 with TRBJ2-6; tentative D call: TRBD1 (6 bases). This CDR3 comprises 17 residues. The V and J ends lost 3 bases and 0 bases respectively, with 13 bases between them. CDR1 and CDR2 from the germline V gene are SGHRS and YFSETQ. The CDR3 DNA follows: TGCGCCAGCAGCTCTTACCAGGACAGCTCTGGGGCCAACGTCCTGACTTTC. Protein sequence: CASSSYQDSSGANVLTF. Based on the CDR3 plus reference TRBV5-1 and TRBJ2-6, the full variable domain is KAGVTQTPRYLIKTRGQQVTLSCSPISGHRSVSWYQQTPGQGLQFLFEYFSETQRNKGNFPGRFSGRQFSNSRSEMNVSTLELGDSALYLCASSSYQDSSGANVLTFGAGSRLTVL.